The 11 T cell receptor beta chains listed next were all sequenced from one sample in a study of tissue T cells after allogeneic stem cell transplantation. Only in-frame clones appear in the TCRdb table, and some are missing; sequencing was by immunoSEQ multiplex PCR. Altogether nearly 50,000 clones are present, 73% being singletons, with the ten largest covering 0.7%. Sequencing used sorted cells pooled from one or two spleens. The receptors were gathered from a pool of C57BL/6 mice in good health.

Of note for this clone: The genes are named according to mouse. The CDR3 end falls 1 residue outside the read, so it is completed with the germline J gene. The V call is TRBV3, the J call TRBJ1-6, with D unclear. TRBJ1-6 is an ORF; its function is uncertain. Trimming took 4 bases from V and 7 from J, leaving 8 bases between them. CDR3 length: 13 amino acids. CDR1 is SNHLY and CDR2 is FYNGKV in the germline V gene (reference sequence). The CDR3 sequence: CASSSGANSPLYF. The DNA read from the CDR3 is TGTGCCAGCAGCTCCGGCGCCAATTCGCCCCTCTAC.

Note on this clone: The genes are named according to mouse. The read terminates 1 residue ahead of where the CDR3 ends, so the germline J gene completes it. The genes are TRBV16 and TRBJ2-5; D gene ambiguous. V was shortened by 1 base and J by 5 bases, with 4 bases between the two germline ends. Germline lookup yields CDR1 SGHSA and CDR2 FRNQAP. The CDR3 contains 12 residues. CDR3 region: CASSLAVDTQYF. CDR3 DNA, as far as it was read: TGTGCAAGCAGCTTAGCCGTAGACACCCAGTAC.

As for this clone: Gene names are the mouse ones. The CDR3 end lies 1 residue beyond the end of the read and is filled in from the germline J gene. This rearrangement joins TRBV20 to TRBJ2-1, with D possibly matching TRBD1 (6 bases). Germline lookup yields CDR1 GFQATS and CDR2 STVNSAI. The V end was cut by 4 bases, the J end by 3 bases, with 10 bases between. The CDR3 consists of 13 residues. The sequenced CDR3 bases are TGTGGTGCTATTCGGGACATCTATGCTGAGCAGTTC. It yields the protein CGAIRDIYAEQF. The complete CDR3 protein is CGAIRDIYAEQFF.

Turning to this clone: These gene names are mouse names. The CDR3 end is not reached by the read, which stops 1 residue before it; the germline J gene fills it in. J is TRBJ2-5 and V is TRBV19; the D gene could be TRBD1 or TRBD2 (6 bases each). The CDR3 contains 14 residues. The V end was cut by 2 bases, the J end by 5 bases, with 12 bases between. Germline assignment: CDR1 FNHDT and CDR2 SITEND (reference sequence). The CDR3 is CASSMRGGRDTQYF. The sequenced CDR3 bases are TGTGCCAGCAGTATGAGAGGGGGGAGAGACACCCAGTAC. Filled out from reference TRBV19 and TRBJ2-5, the complete variable domain reads GGIITQTPKFLIGQEGQKLTLKCQQNFNHDTMYWYRQDSGKGLRLIYYSITENDLQKGDLSEGYDASREKKSSFSLTVTSAQKNEMAVFLCASSMRGGRDTQYFGPGTRLLVL.

This clone has a handful of counts. Germline and genes: mouse. The CDR3 extends 1 residue past the end of the read, so its final part is completed from the germline J gene. The chain recombines TRBV4 with TRBJ2-7; the match to TRBD2 covers 8 bases. V gave up 4 bases and J gave up 3 bases; unmatched junction bases: 2. The germline V gene has CDR1 LGHDT and CDR2 YNNKQL (reference sequence). This CDR3 has 13 amino acids. This CDR3 is CASSSDWVYEQYF. Incomplete CDR3 DNA: TGTGCCAGCAGCTCGGACTGGGTCTATGAACAGTAC.

This clone occurred once. Here the gene names and germline are mouse. Coverage ceases 1 residue before the CDR3 finishes, and the germline J gene fills in the end. V is TRBV26 and J is TRBJ2-1; unclear D gene. The CDR3 length is 13 residues. Germline CDR1 reads KGHPV; CDR2 reads FQNQEV (reference sequence). The ends were cut back, 3 bases at V and 3 bases at J, with 6 bases in the middle. CDR3 bases read: TGTGCCAGCAGTCTTGGCCCCTATGCTGAGCAGTTC. It translates to CASSLGPYAEQF. The full CDR3 is CASSLGPYAEQFF.

Only one count was recorded for this clone. Germline and genes: mouse. The read gets to within 1 residue of the CDR3 end, and the germline J gene fills in the rest. J is TRBJ2-3 and V is TRBV31, with 7 bases aligning to TRBD2. Per the germline V gene, CDR1 is GKSSPN and CDR2 is SITVG. The J segment lost 0 bases and the V segment lost 3 bases, leaving 6 bases of the junction unmatched. This CDR3 is built from 15 residues. The CDR3 DNA, read in part, is TGTGCCTGGAGCAAACTGGGGTCTAGTGCAGAAACGCTGTAT. Its protein product is CAWSKLGSSAETLY. The complete CDR3 reads CAWSKLGSSAETLYF.

A remark on this clone: Mouse names are used for the genes. Different DNA sequences within this sample yield the same CDR3. CDR3 amino acids: CASSIPGQGAETLYF. The CDR3 DNA, read in part, is TGTGCCAGCAGTATCCCGGGACAGGGGGCAGAAACGCTGTAT. The rearrangement links TRBV19 to TRBJ2-3; 10 bases align to TRBD1. Read coverage stops 1 residue before the CDR3 terminus; the germline J gene supplies the remainder. Per the germline V gene, CDR1 is FNHDT and CDR2 is SITEND (reference sequence). The CDR3 length is 15 residues. V shed 2 bases and J 3 bases; nucleotides not matched to a gene: 3.

Details on this clone: Mouse names are used for the genes. The read is 1 residue too short to cover the CDR3 end, so that end is filled in from the germline J gene. The J gene is TRBJ1-6, the V gene TRBV13-2, with a possible D match to TRBD1 (5 bases). TRBJ1-6 is noted as an ORF with a role that remains uncertain. The CDR3 covers 14 residues. Germline values: CDR1 NNHNN, CDR2 SYGAGS (reference sequence). Trimming stripped 3 bases from V and 7 bases from J, with 11 bases between. The CDR3 spells CASGGGPGNSPLYF. The DNA read from the CDR3 is TGTGCCAGCGGTGGAGGGCCAGGGAATTCGCCCCTCTAC.

On this clone itself: Genes here carry mouse names. The DNA ends 1 residue before the CDR3 does, and the rest of the CDR3 is filled in from the germline J gene. The gene calls are TRBV13-3 and TRBJ2-4; D is tentatively TRBD1 or TRBD2 (5 bases each). The germline CDR1 and CDR2 sequences are NNHDY and SYVADS. The germline V and J ends were trimmed by 5 bases and 1 base, with 11 bases remaining between them. CDR3 size: 14 residues. The CDR3 reads CASSSRDGQNTLYF. The CDR3 DNA, read in part, is TGTGCCAGCAGCTCCCGGGACGGTCAAAACACCTTGTAC.

This clone was seen only a few times. Gene and germline names: mouse. The read stops 1 residue short of the end of the CDR3; the missing end is completed from the germline J gene. The J gene is TRBJ2-7, the V gene TRBV13-2; D is ambiguous. Germline loops: CDR1 NNHNN, CDR2 SYGAGS (reference sequence). This CDR3 contains 13 residues. V shed 1 base and J shed 4 bases, with 9 bases lying between them. The chain's CDR3 is CASGDSDGYEQYF. Partial CDR3 DNA: TGTGCCAGCGGTGATAGCGACGGTTATGAACAGTAC.